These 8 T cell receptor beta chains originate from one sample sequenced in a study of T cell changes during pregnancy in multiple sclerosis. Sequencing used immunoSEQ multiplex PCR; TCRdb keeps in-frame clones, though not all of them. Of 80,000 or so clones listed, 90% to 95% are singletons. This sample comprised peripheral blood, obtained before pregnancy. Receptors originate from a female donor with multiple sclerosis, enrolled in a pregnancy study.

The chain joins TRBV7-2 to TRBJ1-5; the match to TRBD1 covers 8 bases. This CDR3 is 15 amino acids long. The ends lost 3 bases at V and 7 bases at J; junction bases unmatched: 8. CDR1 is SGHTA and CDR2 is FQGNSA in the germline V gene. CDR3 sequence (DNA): TGTGCCAGCAGCTTGGGGACAGGCTTTGGCCAGCCCCAGCATTTT. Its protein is CASSLGTGFGQPQHF.

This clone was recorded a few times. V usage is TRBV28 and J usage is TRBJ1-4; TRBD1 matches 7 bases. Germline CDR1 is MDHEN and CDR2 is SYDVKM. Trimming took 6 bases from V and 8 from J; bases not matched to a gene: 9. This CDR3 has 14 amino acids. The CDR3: CASRLTGTMEKLFF. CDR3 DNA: TGTGCCAGCAGACTGACAGGGACGATGGAAAAACTGTTTTTT.

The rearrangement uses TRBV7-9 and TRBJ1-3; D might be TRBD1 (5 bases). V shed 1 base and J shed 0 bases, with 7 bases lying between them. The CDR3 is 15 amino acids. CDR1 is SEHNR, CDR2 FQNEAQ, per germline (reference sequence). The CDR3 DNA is TGTGCCAGCAGCTTAGAGGGGTACTCTGGAAACACCATATATTTT. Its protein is CASSLEGYSGNTIYF.

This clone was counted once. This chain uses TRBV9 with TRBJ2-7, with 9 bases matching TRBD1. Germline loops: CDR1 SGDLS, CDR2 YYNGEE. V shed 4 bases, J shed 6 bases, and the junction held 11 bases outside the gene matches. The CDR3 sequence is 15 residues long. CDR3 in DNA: TGTGCCAGCAGCTCTTACCGGGACAGGGTCGGCGAGCAGTACTTC. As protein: CASSSYRDRVGEQYF.

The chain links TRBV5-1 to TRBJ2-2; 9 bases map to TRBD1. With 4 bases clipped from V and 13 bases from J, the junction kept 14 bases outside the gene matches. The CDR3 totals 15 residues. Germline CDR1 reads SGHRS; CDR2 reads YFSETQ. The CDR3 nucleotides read TGCGCCAGCAGCGAAAGGACAGGGGAAGTAGGTGGGCTGTTTTTT. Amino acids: CASSERTGEVGGLFF.

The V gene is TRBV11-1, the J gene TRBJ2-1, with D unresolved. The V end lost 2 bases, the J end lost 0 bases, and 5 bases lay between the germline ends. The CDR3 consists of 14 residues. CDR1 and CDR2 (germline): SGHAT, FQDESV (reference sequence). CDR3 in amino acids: CASSLRDSYNEQFF. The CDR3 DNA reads TGTGCCAGCAGCTTAAGAGACTCCTACAATGAGCAGTTCTTC.

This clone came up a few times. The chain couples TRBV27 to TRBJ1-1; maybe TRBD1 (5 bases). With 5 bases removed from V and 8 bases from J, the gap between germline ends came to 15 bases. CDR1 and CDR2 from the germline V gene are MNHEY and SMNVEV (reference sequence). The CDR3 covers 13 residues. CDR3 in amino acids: CASSILGGGEAFF. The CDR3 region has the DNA TGTGCCAGCAGTATCCTGGGGGGAGGGGAAGCTTTCTTT.

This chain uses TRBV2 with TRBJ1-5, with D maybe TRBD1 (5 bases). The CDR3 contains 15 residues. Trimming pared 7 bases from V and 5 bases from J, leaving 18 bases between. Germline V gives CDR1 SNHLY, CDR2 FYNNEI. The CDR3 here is CASKWEGNNHQPQHF. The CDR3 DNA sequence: TGTGCCAGCAAGTGGGAGGGGAACAACCATCAGCCCCAGCATTTT.